The 24 T cell receptor beta chains below come from one sample, sequenced in a study of post-analysis software for immune sequencing data. Study-wide points: TRBV5-6, TRBV5-1 and TRBV20-1 were among several TRBV segments more frequent in patients than controls.

Built from TCR beta cDNA, the libraries had unique molecular identifiers in them. Using its own MiXCR run on the PCR reads, TCRdb lists one record per CDR3 protein. Among approximately 660,000 distinct CDR3 sequences, approximately 59% were seen once, and the ten largest hold around 10%. Their antigens remain unidentified. The sample comprised blood. Source of these receptors: a girl aged 2 to 9 with multiple sclerosis.

The gene calls are TRBV6-2 or TRBV6-3 and TRBJ2-1, with TRBD2 matching over 9 bases. V trimming: 1 base; J trimming: 9 bases; junction bases outside the gene matches: 7. CDR1 and CDR2 (germline): MNHEY, SVGEGT. The CDR3 covers 15 residues. The CDR3 protein is CASSYWASGMGEQFF. The CDR3 coding sequence is TGTGCCAGCAGTTACTGGGCTAGCGGGATGGGTGAGCAGTTCTTC.

This chain uses TRBV11-2 with TRBJ2-1; TRBD2 might be the D (6 bases). The CDR3 loop spans 16 amino acids. The V gene lost 4 bases and the J gene lost 5 bases, with 18 bases spanning the gap. Germline V gene sequence: CDR1 SGHAT, CDR2 FQNNGV. The CDR3 DNA sequence: TGTGCCAGCAGCTCCCCTCTCCCGGGAGCCAACAATGAGCAGTTCTTC. Translated, it gives CASSSPLPGANNEQFF.

This clonotype has just a few counts. The chain recombines TRBV30 with TRBJ2-1, with TRBD2 as a possible D gene (6 bases). Looked up from germline, CDR1 is GTSNPN and CDR2 is SVGIG (reference sequence). Trimming shortened V by 8 bases and J by 0 bases, and 11 bases separated the two germline ends. This CDR3 has 13 amino acids. CDR3 protein: CAAGPSSYNEQFF. CDR3 sequence (DNA): TGTGCCGCGGGGCCGAGCTCCTACAATGAGCAGTTCTTC.

This clonotype was seen a handful of times. CDR3 DNA: TGCGCCAGCAGCTTAACCGGGACAGGGGGCGACTATGGCTACACCTTC. Its protein is CASSLTGTGGDYGYTF. The chain carries TRBV5-1 and TRBJ1-2, with 12 bases matching TRBD1. The CDR3 length is 16 residues. The junction had 5 bases not matched to a gene; V was cut back by 2 bases and J by 3 bases. The germline V gene has CDR1 SGHRS and CDR2 YFSETQ.

V is TRBV29-1 and J is TRBJ2-5; 7 nucleotides align to TRBD1. The better agreement between TRBJ2-7 and the DNA end casts doubt on the J call. This CDR3 has 13 residues. Germline V gene data show CDR1 as SQVTM and CDR2 as ANQGSEA. The CDR3 bases are TGCAGCGCGGGGACAGCTAACCGCTACGAGCAGTACTTC. It yields the protein CSAGTANRYEQYF.

The V call is TRBV7-6, the J call TRBJ2-5; D is uncertain. The CDR3 totals 16 residues. V was trimmed by 1 base and J by 1 base, leaving 13 bases between them. The germline gives CDR1 SGHVS, CDR2 FNYEAQ. The DNA for the CDR3 is TGTGCCAGCAGCTTAGTTCCCCGACGACTCCAAGAGACCCAGTACTTC. It is translated as CASSLVPRRLQETQYF.

A few counts support this clonotype. This sequence joins TRBV12-3 or TRBV12-4 and TRBJ2-5, with D possibly being TRBD2 (6 bases). This CDR3 contains 14 residues. Trimming pared 6 bases from V and 1 base from J, leaving 12 bases between. In DNA form, the CDR3 reads TGTGCCAGCAGCCGGGAGACCGTCCAAGAGACCCAGTACTTC. Translation gives CASSRETVQETQYF.

This clonotype showed up just a few times. The chain combines TRBV20-1 with TRBJ2-1; a weak D match, TRBD2 (6 bases). There are 14 residues in the CDR3. Germline V gene data show CDR1 as DFQATT and CDR2 as SNEGSKA (reference sequence). V was shortened by 3 bases and J by 8 bases, with 17 bases between the two germline ends. The CDR3 is CSARTSLGIDEQFF. The DNA of the CDR3 is TGCAGTGCTAGGACTAGTCTGGGCATCGATGAGCAGTTCTTC.

The V and J genes are TRBV11-2 and TRBJ2-5; the match to TRBD2 covers 7 bases. The germline CDR1 and CDR2 sequences are SGHAT and FQNNGV. The CDR3 spans 16 residues. J was trimmed by 7 bases and V by 5 bases; bases with no gene match: 16. CDR3 nucleotides: TGTGCCAGCAGCGGGGGAGGGCTAGAGGCTCTCGGGACCCAGTACTTC. Translating gives CASSGGGLEALGTQYF.

J is TRBJ2-3 and V is TRBV29-1, with D hard to call. CDR3 length: 12 residues. V was shortened by 0 bases and J by 8 bases, with 9 bases between the two germline ends. Germline CDR1 reads SQVTM; CDR2 reads ANQGSEA. The CDR3 region is CSVEDPRSTQYF. The CDR3 coding sequence is TGCAGCGTTGAAGATCCCCGATCTACGCAGTATTTT.

J is TRBJ2-3 and V is TRBV3-1; 7 bases agree with TRBD1. V lost 1 base and J lost 3; bases outside the gene matches: 4. There are 15 residues in the CDR3. The germline V gene encodes CDR1 LGHDT and CDR2 YNNKEL (reference sequence). In DNA, the CDR3 is TGTGCCAGCAGCCAAGTGACAGGGTCAACAGATACGCAGTATTTT. Amino acids: CASSQVTGSTDTQYF.

This sequence joins TRBV29-1 and TRBJ2-1, with D perhaps matching TRBD1 (6 bases). CDR3 size: 11 residues. V was cut by 6 bases and J by 7 bases, with 10 bases left in between. Germline V CDR1 and CDR2: SQVTM, ANQGSEA. The CDR3 spells CSVGTLNEQFF. The CDR3 coding sequence is TGCAGCGTGGGGACATTAAATGAGCAGTTCTTC.

V and J are TRBV29-1 and TRBJ2-7, with D possibly being TRBD1 (6 bases). This CDR3 is built from 15 residues. CDR1 is SQVTM, CDR2 ANQGSEA, per germline. V lost 7 bases and J lost 6, with 25 bases in between. This CDR3 is CSAKGRQAPASEQYF. CDR3 nucleotides: TGCAGCGCAAAGGGGAGACAGGCCCCCGCGAGCGAGCAGTACTTC.

Comment on this clonotype: The junction shows a germline mismatch at one end, possibly a read error. The rearrangement joins TRBV6-5 to TRBJ2-1; TRBD2 matches 7 bases. The CDR3 is 14 residues long. The germline V gene has CDR1 MNHEY and CDR2 SVGAGI. CDR3 region: CASSGRDKNNEQFF. DNA for the CDR3: TGTGCCAGCAGTGGGAGGGATAAAAACAATGAACAGTTCTTC.

The V and J genes are TRBV11-2 and TRBJ2-7; D possibly corresponds to TRBD2 (6 bases). The CDR3 loop spans 18 amino acids. The V end lost 3 bases, the J end lost 0 bases, and 21 bases lay between the germline ends. The germline V gene encodes CDR1 SGHAT and CDR2 FQNNGV. CDR3 sequence (DNA): TGTGCCAGCAGCTTTACCCTGACGACGGGGACTGACTCCTACGAGCAGTACTTC. Encoded protein: CASSFTLTTGTDSYEQYF.

The chain has TRBV20-1 and TRBJ2-3; 15 bases are a match to TRBD2. CDR3 size: 16 residues. Germline V CDR1 and CDR2: DFQATT, SNEGSKA (reference sequence). Trimming at V came to 0 bases and at J to 5 bases, leaving 3 bases not matched to a gene. The CDR3 spells CSARDKGLAGGDTQYF. CDR3 bases: TGCAGTGCTAGAGATAAGGGACTAGCGGGAGGAGATACGCAGTATTTT.

DNA for the CDR3: TGCAGTGCTAGAGATTCGCGGGAACAAGAGACCCAGTACTTC. Its protein product is CSARDSREQETQYF. The chain recombines TRBV20-1 with TRBJ2-5; the D gene is possibly TRBD2 (6 bases). Germline V lookup: CDR1 DFQATT, CDR2 SNEGSKA (reference sequence). Trimming pared 0 bases from V and 2 bases from J, leaving 10 bases between. The CDR3 sequence is 14 residues long.

The V and J genes are TRBV7-6 and TRBJ1-1, with unresolved D. Trimming took off 1 base at V and 4 bases at J, with 10 bases between the two ends. Germline V lookup: CDR1 SGHVS, CDR2 FNYEAQ. The CDR3 contains 14 residues. The CDR3 sequence is CASSLGGPSTEAFF. For the CDR3, the DNA is TGTGCCAGCAGCTTAGGGGGTCCGAGCACTGAAGCTTTCTTT.

The V and J genes are TRBV4-2 and TRBJ2-3, with D perhaps matching TRBD2 (5 bases). V was cut by 4 bases and J by 5 bases, with 22 bases left in between. The CDR3 has 17 amino acids. Germline CDR1 is LGHNA and CDR2 is YNFKEQ. The chain's CDR3 is CASSRSPAGMGEDTQYF. The DNA for the CDR3 is TGTGCCAGCAGCCGGTCCCCCGCCGGGATGGGTGAAGATACGCAGTATTTT.

The rearrangement links TRBV27 to TRBJ2-7; D remains ambiguous. Between the trimmed V and J ends, which lost 4 bases and 0 bases, there was a span of 10 bases. This CDR3 contains 14 residues. Germline V gene lookup returns CDR1 MNHEY and CDR2 SMNVEV (reference sequence). In DNA form, the CDR3 reads TGTGCCAGCAGTTCCCGGGCCCTCTCCTACGAGCAGTACTTC. Encoded protein: CASSSRALSYEQYF.

This clonotype has a handful of counts. This chain connects TRBV3-1 to TRBJ1-5; 7 nucleotides match TRBD1. The J segment lost 3 bases and the V segment lost 4 bases, leaving 12 bases of the junction unmatched. The CDR3 runs 17 residues. CDR1 and CDR2 from the germline V gene are LGHDT and YNNKEL (reference sequence). CDR3 amino acids: CASSPRPTGCHNQPQHF. Written as DNA, the CDR3 is TGTGCCAGCAGCCCTCGACCGACAGGGTGTCACAATCAGCCCCAGCATTTT.

The chain is built from TRBV20-1 and TRBJ2-5; D remains ambiguous. Between the trimmed V and J ends, which lost 6 bases and 4 bases, there was a span of 15 bases. The germline V gene has CDR1 DFQATT and CDR2 SNEGSKA (reference sequence). The CDR3 extends over 13 amino acids. The CDR3 nucleotides are TGCAGTGCCAGCCTAGTGGAGTCAGAGACCCAGTACTTC. This encodes CSASLVESETQYF.

This clonotype was found a few times. The rearrangement links TRBV5-1 to TRBJ1-2; TRBD1 matches 9 bases. J was trimmed by 2 bases and V by 0 bases; bases with no gene match: 5. The CDR3 is 16 residues long. Germline-derived CDR1 and CDR2 are SGHRS and YFSETQ. The DNA for the CDR3 is TGCGCCAGCAGCTTGGCCCGACAGGGGGGGAACTATGGCTACACCTTC. The encoded protein is CASSLARQGGNYGYTF.

The rearrangement uses TRBV9 and TRBJ2-2; D is uncertain. Germline CDR1 SGDLS, CDR2 YYNGEE. V lost 4 bases and J 6 bases, leaving 10 bases between the germline ends. The CDR3 consists of 13 residues. The chain's CDR3 is CASSRESPGELFF. In DNA, the CDR3 is TGTGCCAGCAGCCGAGAAAGTCCCGGGGAGCTGTTTTTT.